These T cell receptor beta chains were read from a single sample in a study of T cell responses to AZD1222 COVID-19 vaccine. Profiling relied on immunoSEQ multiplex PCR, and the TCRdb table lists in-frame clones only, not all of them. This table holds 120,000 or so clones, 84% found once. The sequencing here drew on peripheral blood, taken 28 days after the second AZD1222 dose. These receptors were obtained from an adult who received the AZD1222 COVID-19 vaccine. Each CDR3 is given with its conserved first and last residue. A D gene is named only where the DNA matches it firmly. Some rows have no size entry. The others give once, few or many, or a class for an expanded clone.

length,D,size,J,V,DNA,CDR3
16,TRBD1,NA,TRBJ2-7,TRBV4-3,TGCGCCAGCAGCCAAGCTCGGACAGGAGCGGTACACGAGCAGTACTTC,CASSQARTGAVHEQYF
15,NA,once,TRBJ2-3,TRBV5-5,TGTGCCAGCAGCCCCCTCGGGGGCCACTCAGATACGCAGTATTTT,CASSPLGGHSDTQYF
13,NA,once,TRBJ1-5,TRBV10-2,TGCGCCAGCAGTGCTGGGGGCAATCAGCCCCAGCATTTT,CASSAGGNQPQHF
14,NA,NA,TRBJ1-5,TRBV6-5,TGTGCCAGCAGTCCCGACAGGCTCCTTCAGCCCCAGCATTTT,CASSPDRLLQPQHF
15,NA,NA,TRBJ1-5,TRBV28,TGTGCCAGCAGAGTCGCATGGGTCAGCAATCAGCCCCAGCATTTT,CASRVAWVSNQPQHF
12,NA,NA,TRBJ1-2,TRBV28,TGTGCCACCACAGGGTTGGACTATGGCTACACCTTC,CATTGLDYGYTF
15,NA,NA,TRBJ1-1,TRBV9,TGTGCCAGCACCCCTCCGGGACGATCGAACACTGAAGCTTTCTTT,CASTPPGRSNTEAFF
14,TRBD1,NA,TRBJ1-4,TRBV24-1,TGTGCCACCAGTTCAGGGGGCGGTAATGAAAAACTGTTTTTT,CATSSGGGNEKLFF
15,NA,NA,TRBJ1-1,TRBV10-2,TGCGCCAGCATGATGTGGGGCCCGAAGAACACTGAAGCTTTCTTT,CASMMWGPKNTEAFF
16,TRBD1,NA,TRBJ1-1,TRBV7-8,TGTGCCAGCAGCGGGGGACAGGGTGGGCGAAACACTGAAGCTTTCTTT,CASSGGQGGRNTEAFF